This entry lists 17 T cell receptor beta chains sequenced from one sample in a study of technical replicates of blood from several donors. Assay: immunoSEQ multiplex PCR; the TCRdb copy retains only in-frame clones and omits some. The repertoire consists of roughly 68,000 clones, with around 87% occurring once and the leading ten covering roughly 5%. The sequencing input was PBMCs. These receptors all stem from a human donor in good health. Some clones in this sample may be carry-over from other donors' samples.

The gene calls are TRBV30 and TRBJ2-7, with 9 bases identical to TRBD2. The CDR3 sequence is 13 residues long. The V and J ends lost 3 bases and 4 bases, in that order; junction bases with no gene match: 4. The germline gives CDR1 GTSNPN, CDR2 SVGIG (reference sequence). CDR3 protein: CAWRAGGMYEQYF. The DNA of the CDR3 is TGTGCCTGGAGGGCGGGAGGGATGTACGAGCAGTACTTC. The full variable domain, in which reference TRBV30 and TRBJ2-7 provide the parts outside the CDR3, is SQTIHQWPATLVQPVGSPLSLECTVEGTSNPNLYWYRQAAGRGLQLLFYSVGIGQISSEVPQNLSASRPQDRQFILSSKKLLLSDSGFYLCAWRAGGMYEQYFGPGTRLTVT.

The chain uses TRBV5-8 and TRBJ2-5, with 7 bases fitting TRBD1. CDR1 and CDR2 from the germline V gene are SGHTS and YDEGEE. The CDR3 has 13 amino acids. V was pared by 3 bases and J by 5 bases, with 4 bases of the junction left unmatched. CDR3 in amino acids: CASSSGTAETQYF. For the CDR3, the DNA is TGTGCCAGCAGCTCCGGGACAGCGGAGACCCAGTACTTC.

The chain recombines TRBV11-3 with TRBJ2-7, with a weak D call TRBD2 (5 bases). Germline CDR1 is SGHNT and CDR2 is YENEEA. The CDR3 totals 13 residues. V was trimmed by 3 bases and J by 2 bases, leaving 8 bases between them. Here the CDR3 DNA reads TGTGCCAGCAGCTTTGGGGAGACCTACGAGCAGTACTTC. Encoded protein: CASSFGETYEQYF. The variable domain in full, with the rest retrieved from reference TRBV11-3 and TRBJ2-7, is EAGVVQSPRYKIIEKKQPVAFWCNPISGHNTLYWYLQNLGQGPELLIRYENEEAVDDSQLPKDRFSAERLKGVDSTLKIQPAELGDSAVYLCASSFGETYEQYFGPGTRLTVT.

This clone was detected only once. This chain uses TRBV27 with TRBJ1-6, with D unresolved. The germline CDR1 and CDR2 sequences are MNHEY and SMNVEV (reference sequence). The CDR3 spans 14 residues. V was pared by 5 bases and J by 4 bases, with 9 bases between. The CDR3 loop reads CASSNDNYNSPLHF. In nucleotides, the CDR3 is TGTGCCAGCAGTAATGACAATTATAATTCACCCCTCCACTTT.

This clone is a singleton in its sample. The V and J genes are TRBV2 and TRBJ2-5, with D tentatively TRBD1 (5 bases). The CDR3 runs 13 residues. With 8 bases removed from V and 3 bases from J, the gap between germline ends came to 13 bases. Germline CDR1 SNHLY, CDR2 FYNNEI. The CDR3 reads CASGRVDEETQYF. The CDR3 DNA is TGTGCCAGCGGCAGGGTTGACGAAGAGACCCAGTACTTC. The variable domain in full, completed from reference TRBV2 and TRBJ2-5, reads EPEVTQTPSHQVTQMGQEVILRCVPISNHLYFYWYRQILGQKVEFLVSFYNNEISEKSEIFDDQFSVERPDGSNFTLKIRSTKLEDSAMYFCASGRVDEETQYFGPGTRLLVL.

The V call is TRBV7-8, the J call TRBJ2-7, with 10 nucleotides matching TRBD2. Germline CDR1 is SGHVS and CDR2 is FQNEAQ. V was clipped by 5 bases and J by 0 bases; unmatched bases: 4. The CDR3 runs to 15 residues. The CDR3 nucleotides are TGTGCCAGCAGCGTAAGCGGGAGGGCCTCCTACGAGCAGTACTTC. It encodes CASSVSGRASYEQYF.

This clone was picked up one time. The chain recombines TRBV11-2 with TRBJ2-3, with 7 bases lining up with TRBD2. J was trimmed by 4 bases and V by 1 base; bases with no gene match: 8. Germline V gives CDR1 SGHAT, CDR2 FQNNGV. The CDR3 length is 16 residues. The CDR3 here is CASSLGLARVADTQYF. The CDR3 nucleotides are TGTGCCAGCAGCTTAGGACTAGCAAGGGTGGCAGATACGCAGTATTTT.

The chain joins TRBV4-1 to TRBJ1-6; no clear D gene. This CDR3 region has 16 residues. CDR1 and CDR2 from the germline V gene are MGHRA and YSYEKL. Trimming shortened V by 4 bases and J by 0 bases, and 10 bases separated the two germline ends. The CDR3 DNA sequence: TGCGCCAGCAGCCCCAGCGGGATCTCCTATAATTCACCCCTCCACTTT. Residues: CASSPSGISYNSPLHF.

The chain recombines TRBV11-2 with TRBJ2-1; maybe TRBD2 (6 bases). The germline V gene encodes CDR1 SGHAT and CDR2 FQNNGV. This CDR3 is 11 amino acids long. V shed 7 bases and J shed 7 bases, with 8 bases lying between them. The CDR3 bases are TGTGCCAGCACCCGGGGGAATGAGCAGTTCTTC. Translated: CASTRGNEQFF.

The chain uses TRBV7-2 and TRBJ2-7; 9 nucleotides line up with TRBD1. V shed 1 base and J 1 base; nucleotides not matched to a gene: 2. The CDR3 has 15 amino acids. The germline CDR1 and CDR2 sequences are SGHTA and FQGNSA. CDR3 protein: CASSLVGTGSYEQYF. CDR3 nucleotide sequence: TGTGCCAGCAGCTTAGTAGGGACAGGGTCCTACGAGCAGTACTTC. The whole variable domain, filled in from reference TRBV7-2 and TRBJ2-7, reads GAGVSQSPSNKVTEKGKDVELRCDPISGHTALYWYRQSLGQGLEFLIYFQGNSAPDKSGLPSDRFSAERTGGSVSTLTIQRTQQEDSAVYLCASSLVGTGSYEQYFGPGTRLTVT.

The V and J genes are TRBV30 and TRBJ1-2; D is ambiguous. Germline CDR1 is GTSNPN and CDR2 is SVGIG (reference sequence). Trimming pared 2 bases from V and 8 bases from J, leaving 21 bases between. This CDR3 contains 15 residues. The DNA of the CDR3 is TGTGCCTGGAGTTCCCCCTCGTGGCTTAAAAGAGGCTACACCTTC. Protein: CAWSSPSWLKRGYTF.

The V gene is TRBV4-1, the J gene TRBJ2-5, with TRBD1 matching 7 bases. The CDR3 runs 15 residues. V was pared by 5 bases and J by 2 bases, with 8 bases of the junction left unmatched. The germline CDR1 and CDR2 sequences are MGHRA and YSYEKL. CDR3: CASSISQGDQETQYF. Written as DNA, the CDR3 is TGCGCCAGCAGCATAAGCCAGGGGGATCAAGAGACCCAGTACTTC.

The genes are TRBV9 and TRBJ2-1; no reliable D call. CDR1 is SGDLS and CDR2 is YYNGEE in the germline V gene. V was cut by 3 bases and J by 0 bases, with 13 bases left in between. The CDR3 is 16 residues long. The CDR3 sequence is CASSDPLGDSYNEQFF. CDR3 nucleotides: TGTGCCAGCAGCGACCCCTTGGGCGACTCCTACAATGAGCAGTTCTTC.

CDR3: CASSRGAAGGNTGELFF. DNA for the CDR3: TGCGCCAGCAGCCGGGGGGCAGCGGGAGGCAACACCGGGGAGCTGTTTTTT. The rearrangement links TRBV4-3 to TRBJ2-2, with TRBD2 matching 9 bases. Germline V gives CDR1 LGHNA, CDR2 YSLEER. This CDR3 region has 17 residues. Trimming at V came to 4 bases and at J to 2 bases, leaving 8 bases not matched to a gene.

The chain carries TRBV5-4 and TRBJ2-7; D gene uncertain. Germline values: CDR1 SGHNT, CDR2 YYREEE (reference sequence). Trimming took off 1 base at V and 7 bases at J, with 15 bases between the two ends. The length of the CDR3 is 14 residues. CDR3 sequence reads: CASSLPRNPGEQYF. Written as DNA, the CDR3 is TGTGCCAGCAGCTTGCCCCGAAACCCCGGGGAGCAGTACTTC.

The CDR3 sequence: CASSLEGGRRETQYF. The CDR3 DNA reads TGCGCCAGCAGCCTGGAAGGGGGCCGGCGAGAGACCCAGTACTTC. The chain carries TRBV5-1 and TRBJ2-5, with 7 bases lining up with TRBD1. Germline V gene sequence: CDR1 SGHRS, CDR2 YFSETQ. The ends lost 4 bases at V and 4 bases at J; junction bases unmatched: 10. The CDR3 is 15 residues long.

A single count supports this clone. The rearrangement links TRBV5-3 to TRBJ2-7; 8 bases line up with TRBD2. TRBV5-3 is flagged as an ORF with uncertain function. CDR3 size: 14 residues. V lost 2 bases, J lost 4 bases, and 5 bases stayed unmatched. The CDR3 here is CARSFSGMFYEQYF. CDR3 in DNA: TGTGCCAGAAGCTTTAGCGGGATGTTTTACGAGCAGTACTTC.